Below are 8 T cell receptor beta chains sequenced from a single sample in a study of identical twins. TCRdb independently ran MiXCR on the 5' RACE reads; one entry per CDR3 protein. The sample has about 240,000 distinct CDR3 sequences, over 9.5% seen once. Sequencing used memory T cells sorted from blood. Receptors were obtained from a middle-aged man in good health.

This clonotype was seen repeatedly, ten times or more. The genes are TRBV27 and TRBJ1-5, with a weak D call TRBD1 (5 bases). The germline V and J ends were trimmed by 0 bases and 3 bases, with 6 bases remaining between them. Germline V gene lookup returns CDR1 MNHEY and CDR2 SMNVEV (reference sequence). CDR3 length equals 14 residues. The CDR3 spells CASSLSGVNQPQHF. The CDR3 DNA reads as TGTGCCAGCAGTTTATCAGGGGTCAATCAGCCCCAGCATTTT.

The chain carries TRBV20-1 and TRBJ2-7; maybe TRBD1 (6 bases). The CDR3 extends over 14 amino acids. V was trimmed by 6 bases and J by 4 bases, leaving 19 bases between them. Germline CDR1 and CDR2: DFQATT and SNEGSKA (reference sequence). CDR3 loop: CSALDRTIEYEQYF. The CDR3 bases are TGCAGTGCCCTAGACAGGACAATAGAATACGAGCAGTACTTC.

This clonotype has at least ten counts. V and J are TRBV28 and TRBJ2-3; D gene uncertain. The germline V gene encodes CDR1 MDHEN and CDR2 SYDVKM. CDR3 size: 15 residues. The V end was cut by 2 bases, the J end by 0 bases, with 9 bases between. CDR3 sequence reads: CASSLALDSTDTQYF. CDR3 in DNA: TGTGCCAGCAGTTTAGCGCTCGATAGCACAGATACGCAGTATTTT.

Ten or more counts support this clonotype. CDR3 sequence (DNA): TGCAGTGCTAGAGATAGGTACAATCTTTCACCCCTCCACTTT. It is translated as CSARDRYNLSPLHF. The chain links TRBV20-1 to TRBJ1-6, with D uncertain. Germline CDR1 reads DFQATT; CDR2 reads SNEGSKA (reference sequence). Between the trimmed V and J ends, which lost 0 bases and 9 bases, there was a span of 12 bases. CDR3 length: 14 amino acids.

The chain carries TRBV3-1 and TRBJ2-1, with 9 bases matching TRBD2. The CDR3 sequence is 16 residues long. Unmatched junction bases numbered 8, after V lost 1 base and J lost 7 bases. Germline CDR1 LGHDT, CDR2 YNNKEL (reference sequence). CDR3 loop: CASSQAQAGGWNEQFF. In nucleotides, the CDR3 is TGTGCCAGCAGCCAAGCTCAAGCGGGAGGTTGGAATGAGCAGTTCTTC.

This clonotype was counted ten times or more. The V call is TRBV15, the J call TRBJ2-7; perhaps D is TRBD1 or TRBD2 (6 bases each). The germline gives CDR1 LNHNV, CDR2 YYDKDF (reference sequence). CDR3 length: 15 residues. Trimming removed 4 bases from V and 6 bases from J, with 19 bases in between. The CDR3 DNA follows: TGTGCCACCAGCACGGGGGCTGGAGGTTTGGGCGAGCAGTACTTC. This codes for CATSTGAGGLGEQYF.

The gene calls are TRBV2 and TRBJ2-1; 10 bases line up with TRBD2. The trim removed 8 bases at V and 6 bases at J, leaving 7 bases unmatched. Germline loops: CDR1 SNHLY, CDR2 FYNNEI. CDR3 length equals 14 residues. For the CDR3, the DNA is TGTGCCAGCGACGGACTAGCGGACACCAATGAGCAGTTCTTC. Protein product: CASDGLADTNEQFF.

The table lists this clonotype with many counts. Here the CDR3 DNA reads TGTGCCAGCAGCCAATCCACAGGGGATCGGCCCCTCCACTTT. Amino acid sequence: CASSQSTGDRPLHF. V and J are TRBV4-2 and TRBJ1-6; TRBD1 aligns across 7 bases. The CDR3 loop spans 14 amino acids. In germline, CDR1 is LGHNA, CDR2 YNFKEQ. Germline trimming cut 2 bases from V and 13 bases from J; bases unmatched to any gene: 8.